This T cell receptor beta chain stems from a study of CD8+ T cells in alopecia areata. Whole-study results and caveats: Many expanded lesional clones persisted during tofacitinib (in both scalp and blood).

Sequencing templates came from extracted RNA that was reverse transcribed into cDNA. Only in-frame clones appear in the TCRdb table, and some are missing; sequencing was by immunoSEQ multiplex PCR. The data show 200,000 or so clones, roughly 64% seen once. Comment on this clone: Antigen unknown.

Indicated treatment: oral pan-JAK inhibitor, 5-10 mg twice daily. This CDR3 has 16 residues. The ends lost 3 bases at V and 3 bases at J; junction bases unmatched: 7. CDR1 and CDR2 from the germline V gene are SQVTM and ANQGSEA. The receptor was derived from a human donor with alopecia areata. The V gene is TRBV29-1, the J gene TRBJ2-3; 12 nucleotides align to TRBD2. Specimen: CD4+ T cells sorted from blood, collected at week 24, from a patient treated with tofacitinib. The CDR3 protein is CSVDLYGTSGTDTQYF. The CDR3 DNA follows: TGCAGCGTTGATTTATACGGGACTAGCGGGACAGATACGCAGTATTTT.